The entry that follows covers one T cell receptor beta chain sequence. No cognate antigen has been identified for it. No quality values exist for individual bases; no much larger clone is one base distant. The sample comes from a study of blood T cells in healthy people across ages (dated by TCRdb to between 2014 and 2016). About the study as a whole: In model experiments, template switching captured about one uniquely barcoded TCR beta cDNA molecule for every two T cells. To track age-related changes in TCR beta repertoire diversity, the study relied on deep sequencing normalized with unique cDNA molecular identifiers. Donors were grouped into four age groups: young (average roughly 15 years), middle-aged (39), aged (over 55) and long-lived (approximately 81). To avoid experimental bias, donors of different ages were distributed randomly across sequencing lanes. The study analyzed two additional independent replicas of 1 million unique cDNA reads from the same blood draw for two donors, one aged 18 to 30 and one aged 80 or older.

Libraries were made using 5' RACE. Sequencing was performed on an Illumina HiSeq 2500. A second PCR of roughly 6 to 12 cycles was run with a J-beta primer mix and a sample-barcoded 5' primer. Each TCR beta cDNA molecule received a unique molecular identifier from a template-switch 5' adaptor carrying 12 random nucleotides. Each sample yielded at least 2.5 million CDR3-containing paired-end reads. First-strand cDNA was synthesized from all RNA with the Mint cDNA synthesis kit, primed by a TRBC-specific oligonucleotide. Following uracil-DNA glycosylase treatment, all cDNA underwent a first 18-cycle PCR with the universal primers M1SS and BC2_uni_R. Regarding the original processing steps: For normalization, 1 million high-quality reads, each with a distinct molecular identifier, were randomly selected from each sample. Reads sharing molecular identifiers were discarded rather than binned into consensus sequences. MiTCR, run with a Q25 quality threshold and the strictest error-elimination algorithm, handled CDR3 identification, clonotype clustering and error correction. Lower-bound total TCR beta diversity was estimated with a nonparametric unseen species model using Euler transformation. TCRdb ran its own pipeline on the public reads, namely fastp trimming at Q25 and MiXCR clone calling, and kept in-frame beta chains. Each CDR3 protein appears once, grouped with its most common genes and DNA. TCRdb, rather than the study authors, made the V and J calls. Present in this sample are approximately 1,000,000 distinct CDR3 sequences, more than 30% of which were seen just once. The ten largest clones capture around 13% of the sample.

From the cysteine through the phenylalanine, the CDR3 covers 17 amino acids. Kept here is only the CDR3 DNA, which spans 51 bases and is read in frame from base 1. Trimming removed 5 bases from V and 0 bases from J, leaving 14 bases between the germline ends. Donors were 39 systemically healthy Caucasian individuals from Russia aged about 6 to 100 years. Each donor gave approximately 9.3 milliliters of peripheral blood, collected into EDTA-treated Vacutainer tubes. PBMCs were isolated by Ficoll-Paque density-gradient centrifugation, with at least 7 million obtained per sample. Trizol reagent was used to extract total RNA from PBMCs, with at least 5 micrograms per sample. For every donor, flow cytometry on a PBMC aliquot measured the percentage of naive CD45RAhigh/CD27high T cells. The investigation overall reported the following: Compared with the aged group, the long-lived group had more naive CD4+ T cells, fewer expanded clones and increased TCR diversity, suggesting age selection. Because profiling used bulk unsorted PBMCs, naive and antigen-experienced compartments could not be compared conclusively. Observed TCR beta diversity per million T cells fell roughly linearly with age, and a significant reduction was already apparent by age around 40. Because the CMV infection status of the donors was unknown, age-related changes in expanded clonotypes may potentially have been confounded. The percentage of naive T cells measured by flow cytometry correlated strongly with observed TCR beta diversity. Total diversity estimates from one million sequenced T cells were considered lower bounds and underestimates.

Sequenced material: blood. The chain links TRBV12-3 or TRBV12-4 with TRBJ2-6; a confident D gene designation cannot be given. This receptor was taken from a young man in good health. The sequence in DNA is TGTGCCAGCAGTCGGGCAGGCGGCCTCTCTGGGGCCAACGTCCTGACTTTC. Its product reads: CASSRAGGLSGANVLTF.